The 10 T cell receptor beta chains listed next were all sequenced from one sample in a study of T-cell memory formation after mild COVID-19. Using its own MiXCR run on the 5' RACE reads, TCRdb lists one record per CDR3 protein. The sample contains 400,000 or so distinct CDR3 sequences, around 18% of which appear only once. The sequencing input was PBMCs or a T cell subset sorted from them (not recorded which). Receptors were obtained from an adult woman who had mild COVID-19 (a few samples of this study predate the infection). Cell type and time point are not known.

This clonotype was seen a few times. The chain links TRBV12-3 or TRBV12-4 to TRBJ1-6; 7 bases match TRBD1. CDR3 length equals 14 residues. The ends lost 6 bases at V and 10 bases at J; junction bases unmatched: 9. CDR3 sequence: CASRYRGGESPLHF. For the CDR3, the DNA is TGTGCCAGCAGGTACAGGGGCGGTGAATCACCCCTCCACTTT.

This sequence joins TRBV18 and TRBJ1-5; D unclear. Germline V gene sequence: CDR1 KGHSH, CDR2 LQKENI. The CDR3 runs to 13 residues. V lost 6 bases and J lost 7, with 13 bases in between. The CDR3 sequence: CASSPGPQQPQHF. In nucleotides, the CDR3 is TGTGCCAGCTCCCCTGGACCTCAACAGCCCCAGCATTTT.

This clonotype was counted between two and nine times. The chain has TRBV3-1 and TRBJ2-7, with D perhaps matching TRBD2 (6 bases). CDR1 is LGHDT and CDR2 is YNNKEL in the germline V gene (reference sequence). The CDR3 is 14 amino acids. Between the trimmed V and J ends, which lost 6 bases and 3 bases, there was a span of 15 bases. CDR3 in DNA: TGTGCCAGCAGTCATACTAGCTATGACTACGAGCAGTACTTC. Its protein is CASSHTSYDYEQYF.

V and J are TRBV4-1 and TRBJ2-3; 7 nucleotides align to TRBD1. J was trimmed by 1 base and V by 0 bases; bases with no gene match: 4. This CDR3 has 16 residues. Germline CDR1 is MGHRA and CDR2 is YSYEKL. In DNA, the CDR3 is TGCGCCAGCAGCCAAGATGAAACAGGGGGCACAGATACGCAGTATTTT. This sequence encodes CASSQDETGGTDTQYF.

The V and J genes are TRBV6-2 or TRBV6-3 and TRBJ2-7; D unclear. Between the trimmed V and J ends, which lost 3 bases and 6 bases, there was a span of 12 bases. The germline CDR1 and CDR2 sequences are MNHEY and SVGEGT. CDR3 length: 13 residues. The CDR3 nucleotides are TGTGCCAGCAGTTATCCAGGATGGGGCGAGCAGTACTTC. Translating it yields CASSYPGWGEQYF.

The V and J genes are TRBV7-2 and TRBJ2-3, with D possibly TRBD2 on 6 matching bases. Germline V gene data show CDR1 as SGHTA and CDR2 as FQGNSA. The germline V and J ends were trimmed by 5 bases and 7 bases, with 10 bases remaining between them. The CDR3 runs to 12 residues. CDR3 amino acids: CASSRGGNTQYF. The CDR3 region has the DNA TGTGCCAGCAGCAGAGGCGGGAATACGCAGTATTTT.

This chain connects TRBV9 to TRBJ1-6; D may be TRBD1 (6 bases). Deletions cut 0 bases from V and 7 bases from J, with 11 bases between. This CDR3 comprises 15 residues. Germline V gives CDR1 SGDLS, CDR2 YYNGEE. The CDR3 region has the DNA TGTGCCAGCAGCGTAGATAACAGGGTCAATTCACCCCTCCACTTT. Translation: CASSVDNRVNSPLHF.

The chain has TRBV10-3 and TRBJ2-3, with 10 nucleotides matching TRBD2. The CDR3 spans 15 residues. Germline loops: CDR1 ENHRY, CDR2 SYGVKD. J gave up 6 bases and V 3 bases, and 6 bases lay outside the gene matches. CDR3 sequence (DNA): TGTGCCATCAGTGATCTAGCGGGAGACTCTGATACGCAGTATTTT. Protein product: CAISDLAGDSDTQYF.

The chain's CDR3 is CASSLWTGELFF. DNA of the CDR3: TGTGCCAGCAGTTTGTGGACCGGGGAGCTGTTTTTT. The chain recombines TRBV12-3 or TRBV12-4 with TRBJ2-2; D ambiguous. The CDR3 runs to 12 residues. With 3 bases removed from V and 5 bases from J, the gap between germline ends came to 4 bases.

This chain connects TRBV11-2 to TRBJ1-2; D not resolved. The CDR3 is made up of 15 amino acids. The V and J ends lost 2 bases and 7 bases respectively, with 17 bases between them. CDR1 is SGHAT, CDR2 FQNNGV, per germline. The CDR3 region has the DNA TGTGCCAGCAGCTTAACCCCTGGGGTTCGGGCTGGCTACACCTTC. It encodes CASSLTPGVRAGYTF. The full variable domain, its missing parts supplied by reference TRBV11-2 and TRBJ1-2, is EAGVAQSPRYKIIEKRQSVAFWCNPISGHATLYWYQQILGQGPKLLIQFQNNGVVDDSQLPKDRFSAERLKGVDSTLKIQPAKLEDSAVYLCASSLTPGVRAGYTFGSGTRLTVV.